This is a list of T cell receptor beta chains from one sample in a study of blood T cell repertoires in COVID-19. Profiled with immunoSEQ multiplex PCR; TCRdb holds only in-frame clones, not every one. This table holds 250,000 or so clones, over 75% found once. Source material: PBMCs or T cells enriched from blood (not recorded which). The receptors originated from a woman in her twenties or thirties who had been exposed to COVID-19. Each CDR3 is given with its conserved first and last residue. A D gene is named only where the DNA matches it firmly. Not all rows give a size; the values are once, few, many and, for expanded clones, a class.

>TRBV29-1|-|TRBJ2-7|-
TGCAGCGCATCCGCCGGGACACTCTACGAGCAGTACTTC
CSASAGTLYEQYF
>TRBV27|-|TRBJ1-2|-
TGTGCCAGCAGTTTAGTGGGTTCTAGCGGCTACACCTTC
CASSLVGSSGYTF
>TRBV4-1|TRBD2|TRBJ2-1|-
TGCGCCAGCAGCCATGCAACTAGCGGGAGAATGAATGAGCAGTTCTTC
CASSHATSGRMNEQFF
>TRBV28|-|TRBJ1-5|-
TGTGCCAGCAGTTTACCCGGGAACCAGCCCCAGCATTTT
CASSLPGNQPQHF
>TRBV19|-|TRBJ2-5|-
TGTGCCAGTAGAAAAGGAGGGTCATATTTGGAGACCCAGTACTTC
CASRKGGSYLETQYF
>TRBV29-1|TRBD2|TRBJ2-2|-
TGCAGCGTTGTGTCCGGGACTAGCCGTGGCGGGGAGCTGTTTTTT
CSVVSGTSRGGELFF
>TRBV2|-|TRBJ2-7|once
TGTGCCAGCACCCCCCCCGACGGGAGTATTCACTACGAGCAGTACTTC
CASTPPDGSIHYEQYF
>TRBV4-1|-|TRBJ2-3|-
TGCGCCAGCAGCCAGAGTAGCGCAGATACGCAGTATTTT
CASSQSSADTQYF
>TRBV3-1/TRBV3-2|TRBD2|TRBJ2-1|-
TGTGCCAGCAGCCAGGGACTAGCGGACTACAATGAGCAGTTCTTC
CASSQGLADYNEQFF
>TRBV9|-|TRBJ2-7|few
TGTGCCAGCAACCCCGATTCCGGGGACGAGCAGTACTTC
CASNPDSGDEQYF
>TRBV11-2|TRBD1|TRBJ2-1|-
TGTGCCAGCAGCTTTCAAGGACAGGGGCGAACGGCCAATGAGCAGTTCTTC
CASSFQGQGRTANEQFF